The 8 T cell receptor beta chains below come from one sample, sequenced in a study of blood T cell repertoires in COVID-19. Profiling relied on immunoSEQ multiplex PCR, and the TCRdb table lists in-frame clones only, not all of them. Of fewer than 300,000 clones detected, roughly 80% appear once; the ten largest clones hold over 4%. The sequenced material came from PBMCs or T cells enriched from blood (not recorded which). These receptors all stem from a man aged 35-49 years who had been exposed to COVID-19.

CDR3 sequence reads: CAFSPDSKNEQFF. The CDR3 DNA follows: TGTGCTTTTTCCCCGGACAGTAAGAATGAGCAGTTCTTC. This chain connects TRBV30 to TRBJ2-1, with D maybe TRBD1 (6 bases). CDR3 length: 13 amino acids. CDR1 and CDR2 from the germline V gene are GTSNPN and SVGIG (reference sequence).

This clone was seen repeatedly, ten times or more. The V call is TRBV7-9, the J call TRBJ2-7, with D unresolved. There are 14 residues in the CDR3. CDR1 and CDR2 (germline): SEHNR, FQNEAQ (reference sequence). The V gene lost 1 base and the J gene lost 4 bases, with 11 bases spanning the gap. CDR3 bases: TGTGCCAGCAGCTTAGAAAAGTGGAGTTACGAGCAGTACTTC. Its translation: CASSLEKWSYEQYF.

The CDR3 sequence is CASSSPADYEQYF. CDR3 nucleotides: TGTGCCAGCAGCTCCCCAGCGGACTACGAGCAGTACTTC. J is TRBJ2-7 and V is TRBV7-9; tentatively, D is TRBD2 (5 bases). CDR1 is SEHNR, CDR2 FQNEAQ, per germline (reference sequence). CDR3 length equals 13 residues. The V end was cut by 4 bases, the J end by 3 bases, with 10 bases between.

The V call is TRBV7-9, the J call TRBJ2-1; TRBD1 aligns across 9 bases. Trimming cost V 3 bases and J 6 bases; bases outside gene matches: 6. The CDR3 covers 15 residues. In germline, CDR1 is SEHNR, CDR2 FQNEAQ (reference sequence). The CDR3 loop is CASSLGQGLINEQFF. The CDR3 DNA follows: TGTGCCAGCAGCTTGGGACAGGGTTTAATCAATGAGCAGTTCTTC.

This clone turned up a few times. The rearrangement joins TRBV12-3 or TRBV12-4 to TRBJ1-2; possible D gene TRBD1, 5 bases. CDR3 length: 11 residues. V lost 6 bases, J lost 4 bases, and 6 bases lay in between. CDR3: CASSDSYGYTF. The CDR3 DNA reads TGTGCCAGCAGCGACAGCTATGGCTACACCTTC.

The V gene is TRBV30, the J gene TRBJ2-7; 7 nucleotides align to TRBD2. CDR1 is GTSNPN, CDR2 SVGIG, per germline (reference sequence). The CDR3 covers 14 residues. V lost 4 bases to trimming and J lost 5 bases; unmatched junction nucleotides: 11. The CDR3 region is CAWKASGGDHEQYF. The DNA for the CDR3 is TGTGCCTGGAAAGCTAGCGGAGGGGACCACGAGCAGTACTTC.

The chain links TRBV24-1 to TRBJ2-3; possible D gene TRBD2, 6 bases. The V end was cut by 4 bases, the J end by 2 bases, with 12 bases between. Germline V gives CDR1 KGHDR, CDR2 SFDVKD. The CDR3 runs 15 residues. CDR3 nucleotides: TGTGCCACCAGTGACCCCGGGGGTCCCACAGATACGCAGTATTTT. It codes for CATSDPGGPTDTQYF.

DNA of the CDR3: TGTGCCAGTAGTTTGGGACACTGGGAGACCCAGTACTTC. Translated: CASSLGHWETQYF. The chain carries TRBV19 and TRBJ2-5, with a weak D call TRBD1 (6 bases). Germline V gene lookup returns CDR1 LNHDA and CDR2 SQIVND (reference sequence). This CDR3 spans 13 amino acids. V lost 5 bases and J lost 5, with 12 bases in between.